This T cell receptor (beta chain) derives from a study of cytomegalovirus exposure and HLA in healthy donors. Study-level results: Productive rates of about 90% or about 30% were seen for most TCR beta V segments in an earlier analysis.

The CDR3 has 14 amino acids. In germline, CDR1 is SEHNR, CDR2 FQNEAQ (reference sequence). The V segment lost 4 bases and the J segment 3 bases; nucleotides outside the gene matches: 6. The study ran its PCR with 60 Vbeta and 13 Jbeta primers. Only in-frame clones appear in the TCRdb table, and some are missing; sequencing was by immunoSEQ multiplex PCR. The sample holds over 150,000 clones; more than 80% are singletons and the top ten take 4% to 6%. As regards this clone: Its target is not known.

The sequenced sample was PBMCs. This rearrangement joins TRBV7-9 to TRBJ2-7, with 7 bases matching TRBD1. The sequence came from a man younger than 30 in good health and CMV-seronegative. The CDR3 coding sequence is TGTGCCAGCAGCTCCATGGGACAGATCTACGAGCAGTACTTC. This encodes CASSSMGQIYEQYF.